Listed below are T cell receptor beta chains from one sample, sequenced in a study of blood T cells in healthy people across ages. MiXCR was run by TCRdb on the 5' RACE reads, yielding one entry per CDR3 protein. Of around 800,000 distinct CDR3 sequences in the sample, more than 40% are singletons; the top ten hold approximately 19%. Sequenced material: blood. The receptor source for this set is a man aged 55 to 69 in good health. CDR3s include the opening cysteine and the closing phenylalanine or tryptophan. Where a row states a size, it is once, few, many or the class of an expanded clone; other rows omit it.

clone_size,j_call,cdr3_length,v_call,cdr3_aa
.,TRBJ2-7,12,TRBV7-9,CASSPPGDEQYF
.,TRBJ2-1,15,TRBV27,CASSLLGTPNNEQFF
.,.,16,TRBV18,CASSPLPAGDSNEQYF
few,TRBJ2-1,15,TRBV5-1,CASSGQGASYNEQFF
.,TRBJ2-7,14,TRBV29-1,CSVEDSAGTNEQYF
.,TRBJ1-1,14,TRBV3-1,CASSQSADPRLAFF
.,TRBJ1-6,16,TRBV20-1,CSARPRPGQGSSSLHF
.,TRBJ2-7,14,TRBV11-3,CASSWGRGVHEQYF
.,TRBJ2-3,13,TRBV20-1,CSAEDGKWATQYF
many,TRBJ2-3,17,TRBV7-2,CASSLTPWTASTDTQYF
.,TRBJ2-3,15,TRBV11-2,CASSFRTGSADTQYF
.,TRBJ1-5,15,TRBV30,CAWSQRYRGNQPQHF
.,TRBJ2-3,15,TRBV6-1,CASTSSGGSTDTQYF
few,TRBJ2-6,15,TRBV27,CASSLSIKASNVLTF
many,TRBJ1-2,12,TRBV7-9,CASSSVGYGYTF
.,TRBJ1-1,14,TRBV2,CASSEGFPKTEAFF